The present T cell receptor beta chain was sequenced within a study of cytotoxic CD8 clonotypes in ibrutinib-treated CLL. Study observations and caveats: Shared public clonotypes were rare, and on treatment they either got smaller or stayed the same.

Trimming left V 4 bases short and J 6 bases short, with 3 bases between. Germline V gene sequence: CDR1 SGHTA, CDR2 FQGTGA. CDR3 length equals 11 residues. A word on this clone: Its antigen is not known.

Target depth was 1 in 200,000 to 1 in 1 million T cells, about 10x per clonotype. Libraries were prepared by immunoSEQ multiplex PCR; TCRdb keeps only in-frame clonotypes and omits some of them. Of over 140,000 clones in the sample, 75% to 85% were seen once. The sample consisted of PBMCs, taken after 36 months of ibrutinib treatment. The clonotype was recovered from a human donor with chronic lymphocytic leukemia. The rearrangement uses TRBV7-3 and TRBJ2-2; D gene unclear. The CDR3 loop reads CASSSSGELFF. Here the CDR3 DNA reads TGTGCCAGCAGCTCCTCCGGGGAGCTGTTTTTT.